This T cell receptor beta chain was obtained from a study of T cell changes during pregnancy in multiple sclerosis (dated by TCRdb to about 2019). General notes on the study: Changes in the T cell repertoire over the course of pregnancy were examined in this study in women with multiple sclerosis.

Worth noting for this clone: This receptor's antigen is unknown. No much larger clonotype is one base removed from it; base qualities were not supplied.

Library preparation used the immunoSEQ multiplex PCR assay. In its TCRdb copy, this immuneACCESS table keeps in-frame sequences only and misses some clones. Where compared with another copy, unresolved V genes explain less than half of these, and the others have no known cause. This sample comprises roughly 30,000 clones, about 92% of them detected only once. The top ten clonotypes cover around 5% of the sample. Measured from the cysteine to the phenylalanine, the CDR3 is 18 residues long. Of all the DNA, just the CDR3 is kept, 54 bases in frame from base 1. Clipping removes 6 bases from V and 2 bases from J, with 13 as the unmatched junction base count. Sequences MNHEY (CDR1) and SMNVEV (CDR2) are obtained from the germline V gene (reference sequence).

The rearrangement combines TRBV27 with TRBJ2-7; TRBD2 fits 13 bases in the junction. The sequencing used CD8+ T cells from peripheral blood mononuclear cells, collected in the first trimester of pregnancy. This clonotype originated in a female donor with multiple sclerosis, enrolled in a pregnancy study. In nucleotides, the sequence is TGTGCCAGCAGCCGCGCTCCCGGGACTAGCGGGACTCCCTACGAGCAGTACTTC. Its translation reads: CASSRAPGTSGTPYEQYF.